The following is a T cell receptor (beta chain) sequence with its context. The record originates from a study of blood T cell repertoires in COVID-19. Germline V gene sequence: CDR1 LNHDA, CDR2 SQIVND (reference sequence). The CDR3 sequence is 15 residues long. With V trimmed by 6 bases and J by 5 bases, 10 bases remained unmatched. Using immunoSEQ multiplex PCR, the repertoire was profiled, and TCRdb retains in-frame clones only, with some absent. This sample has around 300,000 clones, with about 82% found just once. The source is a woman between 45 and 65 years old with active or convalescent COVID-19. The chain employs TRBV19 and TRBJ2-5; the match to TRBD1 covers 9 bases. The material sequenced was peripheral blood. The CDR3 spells CASSQDHRGQETQYF. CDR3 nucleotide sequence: TGTGCCAGTAGCCAGGATCACAGGGGGCAGGAGACCCAGTACTTC.